This T cell receptor (beta chain) emerged from a study of beta chain features in type 1 diabetes. What was sequenced were expressed TCRB transcripts, since all of the isolated RNA had been reverse transcribed. Assay: immunoSEQ multiplex PCR; the TCRdb copy retains only in-frame clones and omits some. The data contain hundreds of thousands of clones, roughly 13% of them seen just once; the ten biggest clones take up less than 0.025%. In total, each donor contributed a single heparinised blood draw that averaged about 110 mL. Purity (above 98%) was reached by all sorted populations. The sample holds a few counts of this clone. Antigen specificity is unknown. The CDR3 consists of 12 residues. Germline V CDR1 and CDR2: GTSNPN, SVGIG (reference sequence). V shed 4 bases and J shed 1 base, with 7 bases lying between them. General study findings and limits: The VDJ junctions of type 1 diabetes patients carried fewer insertions and more deletions. Relative to healthy donors, patients appeared to have naive, central memory and Treg TCRB repertoires that were more similar. Among patients with Type 1 diabetes, TCRB CDR3s were moderately but significantly shorter in every one of the four CD4+ subsets.

Source material: naive CD4+ T cells from blood. The source is a man between 18 and 29 years old with type 1 diabetes. The chain uses TRBV30 and TRBJ1-1; D call uncertain. DNA for the CDR3: TGTGCCTGGACGCGGGAGAACACTGAAGCTTTCTTT. As protein: CAWTRENTEAFF. The complete variable domain, with remaining parts taken from reference TRBV30 and TRBJ1-1, reads SQTIHQWPATLVQPVGSPLSLECTVEGTSNPNLYWYRQAAGRGLQLLFYSVGIGQISSEVPQNLSASRPQDRQFILSSKKLLLSDSGFYLCAWTRENTEAFFGQGTRLTVV.